This T cell receptor (beta chain) derives from a study of metastatic and nonmetastatic thyroid tumors. Study results and limitations: Patients with malignant thyroid tumors reportedly had significantly higher TCR beta diversity than those with benign nodules, in blood and tumor.

V lost 3 bases and J lost 7, with 13 bases in between. CDR3 size: 14 residues. From germline, CDR1 is MNHNS and CDR2 SASEGT. TCRdb re-clonotyped the PCR reads via MiXCR. The sample has 35,000 to 45,000 clones; around 20% are singletons. All patients reached thyroid surgery having received no treatment beforehand. This clone is medium-sized (0.01 to 0.1%) by share. As yet, its antigen is unknown. The genes are TRBV6-1 and TRBJ2-1; possibly TRBD1 for D (6 bases). This TCR was recovered from a female donor with papillary thyroid cancer or a benign thyroid nodule (not recorded which). Some clones in this sample may be carry-over from other donors' samples. The specimen was blood. Here the CDR3 DNA reads TGTGCCAGCAGTGATGGAACAGGGTGGAATGAGCAGTTCTTC. Translation: CASSDGTGWNEQFF.